Shown below are 8 T cell receptor beta chains from a single sample sequenced in a study of blood T cell repertoires in COVID-19. Assay used: immunoSEQ multiplex PCR; TCRdb lists only in-frame clones, some missing. The sample contains 140,000 to 150,000 clones, 75% to 90% of which appear only once. The sample taken for sequencing was peripheral blood. The receptors originated from a human donor in a cohort sampled during active COVID-19.

This clone was recorded only once. V usage is TRBV18 and J usage is TRBJ1-3, with TRBD1 matching over 7 bases. Germline loops: CDR1 KGHSH, CDR2 LQKENI. This CDR3 has 16 amino acids. The junction had 4 bases not matched to a gene; V was cut back by 0 bases and J by 2 bases. CDR3 nucleotides: TGTGCCAGCTCACCACCGACGGGACAGACTGGAAACACCATATATTTT. Translating gives CASSPPTGQTGNTIYF.

This chain uses TRBV6-2 or TRBV6-3 with TRBJ2-7, with 13 positions matching TRBD2. Germline values: CDR1 MNHEY, CDR2 SVGEGT. This CDR3 region has 15 residues. Germline trimming cut 6 bases from V and 7 bases from J; bases unmatched to any gene: 9. The CDR3 region is CASSPGLAGEGEQYV. CDR3 DNA: TGTGCCAGCAGCCCAGGACTAGCGGGAGAGGGGGAGCAGTACGTC.

The CDR3: CATSDNGRGNTIYF. CDR3 coding DNA: TGTGCCACCAGTGATAATGGCAGGGGAAACACCATATATTTT. This chain links TRBV24-1 with TRBJ1-3; no definite D call. Trimming took 3 bases from V and 4 from J, leaving 9 bases between them. Germline V gives CDR1 KGHDR, CDR2 SFDVKD. The CDR3 has 14 amino acids.

The rearrangement uses TRBV14 and TRBJ2-2, with 9 bases lining up with TRBD1. This CDR3 is 15 amino acids long. In germline, CDR1 is SGHDN, CDR2 FVKESK. Trimming cost V 3 bases and J 4 bases; bases outside gene matches: 3. This CDR3 is CASSQRTGATGELFF. CDR3 nucleotide sequence: TGTGCCAGCAGCCAGCGGACAGGGGCCACCGGGGAGCTGTTTTTT.

CDR3 residues: CASSQQGLASDEQYF. For the CDR3, the DNA is TGTGCCAGCAGCCAGCAAGGACTCGCCTCTGACGAGCAGTACTTC. The chain employs TRBV14 and TRBJ2-7; a weak D match, TRBD2 (5 bases). CDR1 is SGHDN, CDR2 FVKESK, per germline. The V end was cut by 3 bases, the J end by 5 bases, with 17 bases between. There are 15 residues in the CDR3.

V and J are TRBV30 and TRBJ1-5; tentatively, D is TRBD1 (6 bases). CDR1 is GTSNPN and CDR2 is SVGIG in the germline V gene (reference sequence). This CDR3 comprises 12 residues. V was pared by 5 bases and J by 1 base, with 6 bases between. The CDR3 DNA is TGTGCCTGGGGACAGAGCAATCAGCCCCAGCATTTT. Translation gives CAWGQSNQPQHF.

This chain joins TRBV19 and TRBJ1-2; 9 bases are shared with TRBD1. V shed 3 bases, J shed 7 bases, and the junction held 15 bases outside the gene matches. This CDR3 has 17 residues. Germline CDR1 is LNHDA and CDR2 is SQIVND (reference sequence). The CDR3 coding sequence is TGTGCCAGTAGTATGGACCCGACAGGGGGGCATGTAGGTGGCTACACCTTC. Protein sequence: CASSMDPTGGHVGGYTF. Supplemented by reference TRBV19 and TRBJ1-2, the full variable domain reads DGGITQSPKYLFRKEGQNVTLSCEQNLNHDAMYWYRQDPGQGLRLIYYSQIVNDFQKGDIAEGYSVSREKKESFPLTVTSAQKNPTAFYLCASSMDPTGGHVGGYTFGSGTRLTVV.

The chain couples TRBV3-1 (or the pseudogene TRBV3-2) to TRBJ1-2; D is perhaps TRBD1 (5 bases). Deletions cut 3 bases from V and 7 bases from J, with 18 bases between. The V gene's germline CDR1 is LGHDT and CDR2 YNNKEL (reference sequence). CDR3 length: 15 residues. The CDR3 region has the DNA TGTGCCAGCAGCCATTCGAGACAGCAGTCGGGTGGCTACACCTTC. As protein: CASSHSRQQSGGYTF.